One and the same sample provided the 19 T cell receptor beta chains below, sequenced in a study of T-cell reconstitution after alpha-beta-depleted transplantation in children. It was with unique molecular identifiers that the TCRbeta library was prepared. TCRdb re-derived calls from the PCR reads in MiXCR, one entry per CDR3 protein. Of about 280,000 distinct CDR3 sequences listed, approximately 10% were seen once; the top ten hold 20% to 30%. The starting material was peripheral blood, obtained 180 days after TCRalphabeta/CD19-depleted stem cell transplant. These TCRs come from a male patient under 10 years old who had a stem cell transplant for chronic granulomatous disease, so the T cells may come from the graft donor.

This clonotype was found many times. The chain employs TRBV6-1 and TRBJ1-6, with D maybe TRBD1 (5 bases). Deletions cut 6 bases from V and 7 bases from J, with 13 bases between. The CDR3 length is 14 residues. Germline V CDR1 and CDR2: MNHNS, SASEGT. The CDR3 region is CASSSWGVNSPLHF. The CDR3 nucleotides are TGTGCCAGCAGCTCCTGGGGGGTGAATTCACCCCTCCACTTT.

At least ten counts were recorded for this clonotype. V and J are TRBV18 and TRBJ2-7; D could derive from TRBD1 or TRBD2 (5 bases each). Germline V lookup: CDR1 KGHSH, CDR2 LQKENI. The CDR3 loop spans 18 amino acids. V was shortened by 1 base and J by 0 bases, with 19 bases between the two germline ends. The CDR3 sequence is CASSPLRGSESRSYEQYF. The CDR3 DNA follows: TGTGCCAGCTCACCACTTCGGGGCTCGGAAAGCCGCTCCTACGAGCAGTACTTC.

This clonotype was recorded at least ten times. V and J are TRBV28 and TRBJ2-7; 11 bases fit TRBD2. There are 19 residues in the CDR3. The germline CDR1 and CDR2 sequences are MDHEN and SYDVKM. Trimming cost V 2 bases and J 3 bases; bases outside gene matches: 15. The CDR3 DNA reads TGTGCCAGCAGTTTACCCCTCGGGGCTAGCGGGAGGCAATTCTACGAGCAGTACTTC. Its protein is CASSLPLGASGRQFYEQYF.

This clonotype has a count of ten or more. The V call is TRBV7-2, the J call TRBJ2-5; D possibly uses TRBD1 or TRBD2 (5 bases each). This CDR3 contains 14 residues. V was cut by 4 bases and J by 4 bases, with 13 bases left in between. Germline values: CDR1 SGHTA, CDR2 FQGNSA. The CDR3 here is CASSWGSTGETQYF. The CDR3, as DNA: TGTGCCAGCAGCTGGGGGTCCACGGGAGAGACCCAGTACTTC. Supplemented by reference TRBV7-2 and TRBJ2-5, the full variable domain reads GAGVSQSPSNKVTEKGKDVELRCDPISGHTALYWYRQSLGQGLEFLIYFQGNSAPDKSGLPSDRFSAERTGGSVSTLTIQRTQQEDSAVYLCASSWGSTGETQYFGPGTRLLVL.

In this sample, this clonotype turned up many times. V and J are TRBV11-2 and TRBJ1-4; no reliable D call. The CDR3 runs to 13 residues. Trimming cost V 5 bases and J 14 bases, with 18 bases left between them. In germline, CDR1 is SGHAT, CDR2 FQNNGV. Here the CDR3 reads CASSPFGKSGLFF. CDR3 nucleotides: TGTGCCAGCAGCCCATTTGGCAAGTCAGGTCTGTTTTTT.

In this sample, this clonotype turned up many times. The chain has TRBV2 and TRBJ2-3, with D perhaps matching TRBD1 (6 bases). Trimming pared 5 bases from V and 1 base from J, leaving 7 bases between. Germline V lookup: CDR1 SNHLY, CDR2 FYNNEI. The CDR3 runs to 13 residues. CDR3 residues: CASSNRGTDTQYF. CDR3 sequence (DNA): TGTGCCAGCAGTAACAGGGGCACAGATACGCAGTATTTT.

This clonotype was observed at least ten times. The chain recombines TRBV4-3 with TRBJ1-4, with unresolved D. The CDR3 has 13 residues. V was cut by 6 bases and J by 5 bases, with 10 bases left in between. Germline V gene lookup returns CDR1 LGHNA and CDR2 YSLEER. CDR3 sequence: CASSEWSNEKLFF. The CDR3 region has the DNA TGCGCCAGCAGTGAATGGTCGAATGAAAAACTGTTTTTT.

This clonotype occurred many times. The CDR3 loop is CASSLGGNNVRTYEQYF. In DNA form, the CDR3 reads TGTGCCAGCAGCTTGGGGGGCAACAATGTGAGGACCTACGAGCAGTACTTC. V is TRBV5-4 and J is TRBJ2-7; D may be TRBD1 (5 bases). With 0 bases removed from V and 2 bases from J, the gap between germline ends came to 18 bases. The CDR3 extends over 17 amino acids. Germline V gene lookup returns CDR1 SGHNT and CDR2 YYREEE (reference sequence).

Worth noting for this clonotype: This may stem from a read error, because a much larger clone lies one nucleotide away. The gene calls are TRBV5-3 and TRBJ2-7, with D tentatively TRBD1 (5 bases). TRBV5-3 is known as an ORF, though its function is uncertain. V lost 8 bases to trimming and J lost 4 bases, with 28 bases between them. This CDR3 is 17 amino acids long. The CDR3 sequence: CARSVVGWGLWDYEQYF. As DNA, the CDR3 is TGTGCCAGGAGCGTTGTAGGTTGGGGCCTGTGGGATTACGAGCAGTACTTC.

V usage is TRBV15 and J usage is TRBJ2-2, with 7 bases fitting TRBD2. The CDR3 spans 15 residues. Germline trimming cut 3 bases from V and 5 bases from J; bases unmatched to any gene: 6. Germline V lookup: CDR1 LNHNV, CDR2 YYDKDF (reference sequence). CDR3 region: CATSSRGSRTGELFF. In DNA form, the CDR3 reads TGTGCCACCAGCAGCCGCGGGAGCCGGACCGGGGAGCTGTTTTTT.

This clonotype was observed at least ten times. This chain joins TRBV28 and TRBJ2-5; D is perhaps TRBD2 (6 bases). CDR1 is MDHEN, CDR2 SYDVKM, per germline. V gave up 4 bases and J gave up 1 base, with 13 bases separating them. CDR3 length: 15 amino acids. CDR3 sequence: CASSSPAGGQETQYF. CDR3 sequence (DNA): TGTGCCAGCAGTTCCCCAGCGGGTGGCCAAGAGACCCAGTACTTC.

Points on this clonotype: A much larger clonotype is one base distant, so this may be a read error. The V and J genes are TRBV9 and TRBJ2-2; D is perhaps TRBD1 or TRBD2 (5 bases each). Looked up from germline, CDR1 is SGDLS and CDR2 is YYNGEE. This CDR3 contains 15 residues. The CDR3 protein is CASCVFGTESRELFF. In nucleotides, the CDR3 is TGTGCCAGCTGCGTATTCGGGACGGAGTCTAGAGAGCTGTTTTTT.

Many counts were recorded for this clonotype. The gene calls are TRBV10-3 and TRBJ2-6; D is uncertain. Germline V lookup: CDR1 ENHRY, CDR2 SYGVKD. The CDR3 spans 15 residues. With 3 bases removed from V and 4 bases from J, the gap between germline ends came to 10 bases. This CDR3 is CAISDSSSGANVLTF. DNA of the CDR3: TGTGCCATCAGTGATTCCTCGTCCGGGGCCAACGTCCTGACTTTC.

The chain is built from TRBV15 and TRBJ2-2; 12 nucleotides match TRBD1. Germline assignment: CDR1 LNHNV and CDR2 YYDKDF (reference sequence). The V segment lost 2 bases and the J segment 6 bases; nucleotides outside the gene matches: 4. CDR3 size: 16 residues. The CDR3 DNA follows: TGTGCCACCAGCAGACCGGGACAGGGGGCCTCCGGGGAGCTGTTTTTT. Residues: CATSRPGQGASGELFF.

In its sample, this clonotype was seen many times. The J gene is TRBJ2-7, the V gene TRBV2, with TRBD2 as a possible D gene (6 bases). This CDR3 is 14 amino acids long. Germline V gene lookup returns CDR1 SNHLY and CDR2 FYNNEI. The germline V and J ends were trimmed by 6 bases and 2 bases, with 14 bases remaining between them. The CDR3 loop is CASRKASVPYEQYF. Written as DNA, the CDR3 is TGTGCCAGCAGGAAGGCTAGCGTACCCTACGAGCAGTACTTC.

Ten or more counts support this clonotype. The genes are TRBV27 and TRBJ2-6, with D possibly matching TRBD2 (5 bases). This CDR3 contains 13 residues. Germline V gene data show CDR1 as MNHEY and CDR2 as SMNVEV (reference sequence). Trimming stripped 5 bases from V and 9 bases from J, with 11 bases between. The CDR3 is CASSGGRNNVLTF. The CDR3 DNA is TGTGCCAGCAGTGGAGGACGGAACAACGTCCTGACTTTC.

This clonotype was recorded at least ten times. This chain connects TRBV12-3 or TRBV12-4 to TRBJ2-1; 10 nucleotides align to TRBD2. Trimming took 6 bases from V and 5 from J; bases not matched to a gene: 16. The CDR3 contains 18 residues. In DNA form, the CDR3 reads TGTGCCAGCAGCATAAGGTTACGTAGCGGGGGGCAAAACAATGAGCAGTTCTTC. Translating gives CASSIRLRSGGQNNEQFF.

This clonotype was picked up a small number of times. This chain joins TRBV11-2 and TRBJ1-4; 8 nucleotides match TRBD1. The CDR3 length is 15 residues. Losses at the gene ends were 5 bases for V and 8 bases for J; bases not matched to a gene: 10. Germline CDR1 SGHAT, CDR2 FQNNGV. Written as DNA, the CDR3 is TGTGCCAGCAGCCCCCACCTGGGACAGGCGGAAAAACTGTTTTTT. It translates to CASSPHLGQAEKLFF.

In this sample, this clonotype turned up many times. The V call is TRBV7-9, the J call TRBJ1-3; TRBD1 might be the D (5 bases). The CDR3 has 14 residues. Germline-derived CDR1 and CDR2 are SEHNR and FQNEAQ (reference sequence). V lost 0 bases and J lost 2, with 5 bases in between. The CDR3 loop reads CASSLARAGNTIYF. The CDR3, as DNA: TGTGCCAGCAGCTTAGCCAGGGCTGGAAACACCATATATTTT.